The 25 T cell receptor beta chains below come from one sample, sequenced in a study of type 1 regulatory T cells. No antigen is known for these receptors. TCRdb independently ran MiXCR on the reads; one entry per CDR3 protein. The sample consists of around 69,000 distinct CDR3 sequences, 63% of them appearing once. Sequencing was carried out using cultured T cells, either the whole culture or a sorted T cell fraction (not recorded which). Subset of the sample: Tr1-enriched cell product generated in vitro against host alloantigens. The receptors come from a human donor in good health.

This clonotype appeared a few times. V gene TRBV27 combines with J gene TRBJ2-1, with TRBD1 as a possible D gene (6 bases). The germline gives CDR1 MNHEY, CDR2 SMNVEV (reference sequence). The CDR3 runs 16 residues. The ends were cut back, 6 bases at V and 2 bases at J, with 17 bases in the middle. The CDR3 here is CASRVYSEGAYNEQFF. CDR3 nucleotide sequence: TGTGCCAGCAGAGTTTATAGCGAGGGGGCCTACAATGAGCAGTTCTTC.

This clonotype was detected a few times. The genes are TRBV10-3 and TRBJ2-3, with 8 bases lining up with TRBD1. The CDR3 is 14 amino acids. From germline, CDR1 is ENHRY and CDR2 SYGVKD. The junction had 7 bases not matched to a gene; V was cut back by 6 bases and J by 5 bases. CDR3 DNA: TGTGCCATCAGCCCCGGGACAGGAGAAGATACGCAGTATTTT. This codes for CAISPGTGEDTQYF.

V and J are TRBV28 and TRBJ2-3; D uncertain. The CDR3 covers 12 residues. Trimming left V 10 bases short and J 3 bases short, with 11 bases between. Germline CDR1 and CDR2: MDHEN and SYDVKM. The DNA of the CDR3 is TGTGCCACAGCTGACGTAACAGATACGCAGTATTTT. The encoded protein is CATADVTDTQYF.

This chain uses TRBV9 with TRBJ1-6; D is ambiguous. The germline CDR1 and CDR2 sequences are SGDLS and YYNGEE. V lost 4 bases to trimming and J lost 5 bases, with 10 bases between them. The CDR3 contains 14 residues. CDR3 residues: CASSLTDDNSPLHF. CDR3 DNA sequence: TGTGCCAGCAGCTTGACGGACGATAATTCACCCCTCCACTTT.

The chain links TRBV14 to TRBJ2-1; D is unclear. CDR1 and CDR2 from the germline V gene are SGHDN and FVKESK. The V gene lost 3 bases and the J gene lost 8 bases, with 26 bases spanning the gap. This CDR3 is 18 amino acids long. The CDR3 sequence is CASSQTLGRLAGDYEQFF. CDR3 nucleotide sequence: TGTGCCAGCAGCCAGACCTTAGGCCGCCTCGCTGGAGACTATGAGCAGTTCTTC. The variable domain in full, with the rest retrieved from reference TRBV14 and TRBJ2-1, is EAGVTQFPSHSVIEKGQTVTLRCDPISGHDNLYWYRRVMGKEIKFLLHFVKESKQDESGMPNNRFLAERTGGTYSTLKVQPAELEDSGVYFCASSQTLGRLAGDYEQFFGPGTRLTVL.

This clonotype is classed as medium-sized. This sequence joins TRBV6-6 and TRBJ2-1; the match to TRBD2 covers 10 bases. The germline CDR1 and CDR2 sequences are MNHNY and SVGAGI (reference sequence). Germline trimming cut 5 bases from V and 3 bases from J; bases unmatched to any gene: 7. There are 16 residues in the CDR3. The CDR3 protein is CASSPGRLAGYNEQFF. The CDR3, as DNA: TGTGCCAGCAGTCCTGGGAGACTAGCGGGCTACAATGAGCAGTTCTTC.

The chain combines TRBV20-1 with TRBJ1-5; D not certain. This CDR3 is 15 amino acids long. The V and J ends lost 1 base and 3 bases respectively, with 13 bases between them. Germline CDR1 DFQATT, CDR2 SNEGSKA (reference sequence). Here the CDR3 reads CSARGGQFDNQPQHF. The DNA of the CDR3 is TGCAGTGCTAGAGGAGGTCAGTTCGACAATCAGCCCCAGCATTTT.

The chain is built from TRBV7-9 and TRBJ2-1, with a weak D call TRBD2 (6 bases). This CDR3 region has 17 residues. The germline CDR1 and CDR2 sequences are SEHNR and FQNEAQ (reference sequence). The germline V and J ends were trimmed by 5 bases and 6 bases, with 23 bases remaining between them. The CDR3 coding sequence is TGTGCCAGCAGCCCCCCCTATTTGGCGGGAAGGAGCAATGAGCAGTTCTTC. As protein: CASSPPYLAGRSNEQFF.

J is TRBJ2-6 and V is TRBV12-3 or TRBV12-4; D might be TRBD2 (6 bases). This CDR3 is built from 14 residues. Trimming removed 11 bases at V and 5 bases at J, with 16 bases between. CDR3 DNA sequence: TGTGCCTCCCGGAGGGGAATAAGGGCCAACGTCCTGACTTTC. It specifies CASRRGIRANVLTF.

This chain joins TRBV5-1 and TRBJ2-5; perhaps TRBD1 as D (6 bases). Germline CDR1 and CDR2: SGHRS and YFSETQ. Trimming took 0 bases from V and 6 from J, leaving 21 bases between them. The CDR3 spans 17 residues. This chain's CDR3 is CASSLGWTDNLGKTQYF. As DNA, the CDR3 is TGCGCCAGCAGCTTGGGCTGGACAGATAATCTTGGGAAGACCCAGTACTTC. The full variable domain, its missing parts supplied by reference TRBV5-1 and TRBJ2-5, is KAGVTQTPRYLIKTRGQQVTLSCSPISGHRSVSWYQQTPGQGLQFLFEYFSETQRNKGNFPGRFSGRQFSNSRSEMNVSTLELGDSALYLCASSLGWTDNLGKTQYFGPGTRLLVL.

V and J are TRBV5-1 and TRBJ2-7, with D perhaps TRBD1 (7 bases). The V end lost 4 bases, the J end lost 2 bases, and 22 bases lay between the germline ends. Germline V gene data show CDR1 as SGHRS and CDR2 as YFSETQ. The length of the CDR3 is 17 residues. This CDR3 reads CASSLTGAGGLPYEQYF. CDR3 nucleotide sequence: TGCGCCAGCAGCCTCACCGGGGCAGGGGGACTCCCCTACGAGCAGTACTTC.

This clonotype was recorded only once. The CDR3 loop is CASSDGTAMNTEAFF. DNA of the CDR3: TGTGCCAGCAGTGACGGGACAGCCATGAACACTGAAGCTTTCTTT. This chain joins TRBV6-4 and TRBJ1-1; TRBD1 aligns across 7 bases. Germline CDR1 MRHNA, CDR2 SNTAGT. This CDR3 has 15 amino acids. The trim removed 2 bases at V and 0 bases at J, leaving 3 bases unmatched.

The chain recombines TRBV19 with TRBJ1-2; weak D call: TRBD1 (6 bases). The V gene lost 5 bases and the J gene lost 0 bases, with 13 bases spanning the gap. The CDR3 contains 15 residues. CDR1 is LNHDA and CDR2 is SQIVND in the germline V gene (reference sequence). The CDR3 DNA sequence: TGTGCCAGTAGTCAGACAGGAACCCCTAACTATGGCTACACCTTC. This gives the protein CASSQTGTPNYGYTF.

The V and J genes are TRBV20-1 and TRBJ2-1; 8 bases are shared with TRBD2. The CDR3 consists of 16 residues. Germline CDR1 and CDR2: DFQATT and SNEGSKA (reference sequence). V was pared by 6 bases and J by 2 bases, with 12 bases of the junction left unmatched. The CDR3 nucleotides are TGCAGTGCCCCCCCTGGGGAAGCGGGAGCCTACAATGAGCAGTTCTTC. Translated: CSAPPGEAGAYNEQFF.

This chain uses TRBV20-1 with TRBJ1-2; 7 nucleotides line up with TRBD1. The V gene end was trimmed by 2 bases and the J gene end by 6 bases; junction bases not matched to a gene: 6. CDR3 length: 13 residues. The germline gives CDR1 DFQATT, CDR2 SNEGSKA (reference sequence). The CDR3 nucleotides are TGCAGTGCTAGACAGGGGGACTTAAATGGCTACACCTTC. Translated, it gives CSARQGDLNGYTF.

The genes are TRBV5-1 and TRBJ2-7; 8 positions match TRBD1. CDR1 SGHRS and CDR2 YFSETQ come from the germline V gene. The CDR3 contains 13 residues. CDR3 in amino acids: CANEDRGPYEQYF. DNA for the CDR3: TGCGCAAACGAAGACAGGGGACCCTACGAGCAGTACTTC.

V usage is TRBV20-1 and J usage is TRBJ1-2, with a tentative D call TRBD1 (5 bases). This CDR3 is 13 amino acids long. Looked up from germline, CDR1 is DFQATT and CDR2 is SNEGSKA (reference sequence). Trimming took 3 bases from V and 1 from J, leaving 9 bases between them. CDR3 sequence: CSASTGDNYGYTF. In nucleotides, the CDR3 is TGCAGTGCTAGTACAGGAGATAACTATGGCTACACCTTC.

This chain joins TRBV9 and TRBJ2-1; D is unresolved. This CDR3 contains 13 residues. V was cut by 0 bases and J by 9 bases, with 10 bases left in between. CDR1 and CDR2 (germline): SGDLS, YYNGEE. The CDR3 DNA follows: TGTGCCAGCAGCGTAGTGGGCCGCGGTGAGCAGTTCTTC. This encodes CASSVVGRGEQFF.

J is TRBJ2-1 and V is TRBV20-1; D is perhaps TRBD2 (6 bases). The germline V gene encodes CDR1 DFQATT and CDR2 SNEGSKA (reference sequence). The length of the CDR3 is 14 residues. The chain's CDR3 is CKSEEGGLGNEQFF. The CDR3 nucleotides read TGCAAGTCTGAGGAGGGCGGTTTGGGCAATGAGCAGTTCTTC.

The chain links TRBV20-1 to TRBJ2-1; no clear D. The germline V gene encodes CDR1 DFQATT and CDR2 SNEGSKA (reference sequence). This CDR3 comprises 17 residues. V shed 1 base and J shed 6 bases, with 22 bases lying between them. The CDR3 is CSARAHLIGEFGNEQFF. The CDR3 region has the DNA TGCAGTGCTAGAGCCCACTTAATTGGAGAGTTTGGCAATGAGCAGTTCTTC.

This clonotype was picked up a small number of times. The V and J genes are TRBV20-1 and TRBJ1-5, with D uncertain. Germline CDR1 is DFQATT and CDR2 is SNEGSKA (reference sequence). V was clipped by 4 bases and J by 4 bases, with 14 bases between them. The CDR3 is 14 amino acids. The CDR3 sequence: CSAIDIMGNQPQHF. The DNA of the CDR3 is TGCAGTGCTATAGATATCATGGGAAATCAGCCCCAGCATTTT.

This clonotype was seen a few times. This CDR3 reads CASSLYGGTSSYNSPLHF. As DNA, the CDR3 is TGTGCCAGCAGTTTATATGGGGGGACGAGCTCCTATAATTCACCCCTCCACTTT. The chain is built from TRBV27 and TRBJ1-6; maybe TRBD1 (5 bases). Trimming removed 1 base from V and 0 bases from J, with 13 bases in between. The germline V gene encodes CDR1 MNHEY and CDR2 SMNVEV (reference sequence). The CDR3 has 18 residues.

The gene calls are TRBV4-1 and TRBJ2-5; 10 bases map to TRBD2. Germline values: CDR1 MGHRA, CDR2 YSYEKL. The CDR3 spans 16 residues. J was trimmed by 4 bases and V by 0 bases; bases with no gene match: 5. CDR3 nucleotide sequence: TGCGCCAGCAGCCAAGACCAAACTAGCGGGACAGAGACCCAGTACTTC. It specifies CASSQDQTSGTETQYF.

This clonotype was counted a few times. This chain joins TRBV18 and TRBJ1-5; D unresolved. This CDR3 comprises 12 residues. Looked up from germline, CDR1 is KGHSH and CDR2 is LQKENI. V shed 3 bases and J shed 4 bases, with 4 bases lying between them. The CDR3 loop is CASSPRNQPQHF. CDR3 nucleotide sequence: TGTGCCAGCTCACCGCGAAATCAGCCCCAGCATTTT. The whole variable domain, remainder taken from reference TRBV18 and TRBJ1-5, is NAGVMQNPRHLVRRRGQEARLRCSPMKGHSHVYWYRQLPEEGLKFMVYLQKENIIDESGMPKERFSAEFPKEGPSILRIQQVVRGDSAAYFCASSPRNQPQHFGDGTRLSIL.

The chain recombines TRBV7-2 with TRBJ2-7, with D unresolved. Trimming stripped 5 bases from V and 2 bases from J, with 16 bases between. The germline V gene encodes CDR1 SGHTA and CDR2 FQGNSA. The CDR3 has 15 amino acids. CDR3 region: CASSPSPTVTYEQYF. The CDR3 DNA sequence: TGTGCCAGCAGCCCCAGCCCGACTGTTACCTACGAGCAGTACTTC. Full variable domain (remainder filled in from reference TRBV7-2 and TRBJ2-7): GAGVSQSPSNKVTEKGKDVELRCDPISGHTALYWYRQSLGQGLEFLIYFQGNSAPDKSGLPSDRFSAERTGGSVSTLTIQRTQQEDSAVYLCASSPSPTVTYEQYFGPGTRLTVT.